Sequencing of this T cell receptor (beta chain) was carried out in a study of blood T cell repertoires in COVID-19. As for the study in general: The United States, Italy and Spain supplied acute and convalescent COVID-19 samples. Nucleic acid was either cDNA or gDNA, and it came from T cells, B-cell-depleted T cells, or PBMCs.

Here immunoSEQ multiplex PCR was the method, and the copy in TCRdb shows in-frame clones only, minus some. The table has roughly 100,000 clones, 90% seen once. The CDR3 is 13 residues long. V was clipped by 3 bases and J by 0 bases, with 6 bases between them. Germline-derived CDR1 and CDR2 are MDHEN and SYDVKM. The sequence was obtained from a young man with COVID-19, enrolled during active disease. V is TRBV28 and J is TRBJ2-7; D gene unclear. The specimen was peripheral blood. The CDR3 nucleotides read TGTGCCAGCAGTTTGGGCAACTCCTACGAGCAGTACTTC. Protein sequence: CASSLGNSYEQYF.